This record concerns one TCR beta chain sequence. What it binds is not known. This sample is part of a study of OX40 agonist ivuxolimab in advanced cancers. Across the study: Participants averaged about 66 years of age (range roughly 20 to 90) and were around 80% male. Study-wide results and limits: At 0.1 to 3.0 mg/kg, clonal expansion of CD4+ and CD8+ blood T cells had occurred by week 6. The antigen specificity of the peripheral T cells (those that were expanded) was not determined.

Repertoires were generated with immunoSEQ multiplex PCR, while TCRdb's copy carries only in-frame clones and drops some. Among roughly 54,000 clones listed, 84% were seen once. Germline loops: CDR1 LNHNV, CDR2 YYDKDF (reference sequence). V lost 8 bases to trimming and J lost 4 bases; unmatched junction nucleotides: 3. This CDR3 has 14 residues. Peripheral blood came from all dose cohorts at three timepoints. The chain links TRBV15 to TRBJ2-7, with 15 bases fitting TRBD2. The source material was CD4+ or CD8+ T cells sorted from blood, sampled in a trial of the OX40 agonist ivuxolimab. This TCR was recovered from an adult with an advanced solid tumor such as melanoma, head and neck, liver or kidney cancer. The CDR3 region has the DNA TGTGCCACCGGACTAGCGGGAGGGCGGTACGAGCAGTACTTC. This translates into CATGLAGGRYEQYF.